Only a few counts were recorded for the clone carrying this T cell receptor beta chain. V was pared by 2 bases and J by 1 base, with 11 bases between. CDR1 is MNHEY, CDR2 SVGAGI, per germline. The CDR3 has 15 amino acids. These data come from a study of blood T cells in healthy people across ages. Using a J-beta primer mix together with a sample-barcoded 5' primer, a second PCR was run for roughly 6 to 12 cycles. TCRdb fed the 5' RACE reads into MiXCR, producing one record per CDR3 protein. The repertoire includes more than 650,000 distinct CDR3 sequences, roughly 25% of them detected once, and 3% sits in the top ten. A further study also used this sample, focusing on T cells of mothers and their children. That paper adds: The extracted RNA was employed in its entirety for cDNA synthesis, at roughly 1.4 ug per 15 ul.

Sample: blood. This chain joins TRBV6-5 and TRBJ2-5; D is unclear. This receptor was identified in a boy between 10 and 17 years old in good health. CDR3 loop: CASSYLGYTQETQYF. CDR3 nucleotides: TGTGCCAGCAGTTACCTGGGATACACCCAAGAGACCCAGTACTTC.